The 20 T cell receptor beta chains reported below all come from one sample, sequenced in a study of T cells after yellow fever vaccination. Using its own MiXCR run on the 5' RACE reads, TCRdb lists one record per CDR3 protein. The sample has 120,000 or so distinct CDR3 sequences; around 15% are singletons. Sequences were derived from CD8+ T cells sorted from PBMCs, sampled 5 days after the yellow fever booster vaccination. Receptors were obtained from a man younger than 35 who received the YFV17D yellow fever vaccine.

This sequence joins TRBV12-5 and TRBJ1-5, with D hard to call. This CDR3 has 13 amino acids. Germline loops: CDR1 LGHNT, CDR2 FRNRAP. Trimming pared 3 bases from V and 0 bases from J, leaving 3 bases between. The CDR3 bases are TGTGCTAGTGGTTTAGGTAGCAATCAGCCCCAGCATTTT. Protein product: CASGLGSNQPQHF.

This clonotype has just a few counts. The rearrangement joins TRBV7-9 to TRBJ2-5; D remains unclear. The germline CDR1 and CDR2 sequences are SEHNR and FQNEAQ (reference sequence). With 1 base removed from V and 1 base from J, the gap between germline ends came to 16 bases. The CDR3 consists of 17 residues. The DNA for the CDR3 is TGTGCCAGCAGCTTAGGATGGCACGGCACCCTCCAAGAGACCCAGTACTTC. Amino acid sequence: CASSLGWHGTLQETQYF.

This clonotype was found many times. The chain uses TRBV7-2 and TRBJ2-3; D uncertain. CDR1 and CDR2 (germline): SGHTA, FQGNSA. The V gene lost 7 bases and the J gene lost 2 bases, with 7 bases spanning the gap. The CDR3 covers 12 residues. CDR3 bases: TGTGCCAGCAATCACCTCACAGATACGCAGTATTTT. It is translated as CASNHLTDTQYF.

This clonotype was seen a few times. The chain couples TRBV25-1 to TRBJ2-1; D tentatively reads TRBD1 or TRBD2 (6 bases each). The CDR3 has 14 residues. CDR1 and CDR2 (germline): MGHDK, SYGVNS. Trimming removed 6 bases from V and 7 bases from J, with 16 bases in between. CDR3 protein: CASRRGRVENEQFF. As DNA, the CDR3 is TGTGCCAGCAGACGGGGGCGCGTAGAGAATGAGCAGTTCTTC.

This clonotype was found a few times. The J gene is TRBJ2-1, the V gene TRBV15; the D is unclear. V was pared by 1 base and J by 0 bases, with 10 bases between. The CDR3 length is 16 residues. The germline CDR1 and CDR2 sequences are LNHNV and YYDKDF (reference sequence). The DNA of the CDR3 is TGTGCCACCAGCAGAGTGGGCTACCGCTCCTACAATGAGCAGTTCTTC. The encoded protein is CATSRVGYRSYNEQFF.

This clonotype was observed a handful of times. V is TRBV29-1 and J is TRBJ2-5; D possibly matches TRBD1 or TRBD2 (5 bases each). The CDR3 extends over 13 amino acids. V lost 3 bases to trimming and J lost 4 bases, with 12 bases between them. Germline V lookup: CDR1 SQVTM, CDR2 ANQGSEA. This CDR3 is CSVEGRSRETQYF. The CDR3 DNA reads TGCAGCGTTGAGGGACGGAGCCGAGAGACCCAGTACTTC.

In regard to this clonotype: One junction end does not reproduce the germline sequence, and a read error may be involved. This chain links TRBV6-5 with TRBJ1-5; D is unclear. The CDR3 totals 15 residues. In germline, CDR1 is MNHEY, CDR2 SVGAGI. CDR3 residues: CASCYPATGNQPQHF. As DNA, the CDR3 is TGTGCCAGCTGTTACCCGGCCACCGGGAATCAGCCCCAGCATTTT.

The V and J genes are TRBV28 and TRBJ1-2; D not resolved. V shed 3 bases and J shed 7 bases, with 9 bases lying between them. Per germline, CDR1 MDHEN and CDR2 SYDVKM. The CDR3 extends over 12 amino acids. CDR3 residues: CASSFTSGGYTF. DNA of the CDR3: TGTGCCAGCAGTTTTACTTCGGGTGGCTACACCTTC.

This clonotype was found many times. The V and J genes are TRBV20-1 and TRBJ2-7; 10 bases line up with TRBD2. J was trimmed by 3 bases and V by 2 bases; bases with no gene match: 1. The V gene's germline CDR1 is DFQATT and CDR2 SNEGSKA (reference sequence). CDR3 length: 13 residues. CDR3 sequence: CSARPSGGYEQYF. CDR3 bases: TGCAGTGCTAGACCTAGCGGGGGCTACGAGCAGTACTTC.

At least ten counts were recorded for this clonotype. V and J are TRBV20-1 and TRBJ2-1, with TRBD2 identical over 9 bases. Germline loops: CDR1 DFQATT, CDR2 SNEGSKA (reference sequence). This CDR3 comprises 13 residues. V lost 2 bases and J lost 7; bases outside the gene matches: 3. CDR3 protein: CSARRLAGNEQFF. The CDR3, as DNA: TGCAGTGCTAGACGGCTAGCGGGAAATGAGCAGTTCTTC.

This clonotype appeared a few times. The J gene is TRBJ2-5, the V gene TRBV4-2; D is possibly TRBD2 (5 bases). V shed 0 bases and J shed 5 bases, with 13 bases lying between them. Per germline, CDR1 LGHNA and CDR2 YNFKEQ. The CDR3 sequence is 15 residues long. CDR3: CASSQEARARETQYF. The CDR3 DNA sequence: TGTGCCAGCAGCCAAGAAGCGAGGGCTCGGGAGACCCAGTACTTC.

The rearrangement uses TRBV29-1 and TRBJ1-2; D unclear. The germline CDR1 and CDR2 sequences are SQVTM and ANQGSEA. The ends were cut back, 4 bases at V and 8 bases at J, with 17 bases in the middle. There are 13 residues in the CDR3. The CDR3 DNA reads TGCAGCGTTGTGGTTGTCGGCATTCCGGGCTACACCTTC. It specifies CSVVVVGIPGYTF.

A few counts support this clonotype. The J gene is TRBJ2-3, the V gene TRBV5-4; 7 nucleotides line up with TRBD1. V was pared by 2 bases and J by 0 bases, with 6 bases of the junction left unmatched. This CDR3 is built from 16 residues. The germline V gene encodes CDR1 SGHNT and CDR2 YYREEE (reference sequence). CDR3 nucleotides: TGTGCCAGCAGCTTCTTGAGACAGGGTAGCACAGATACGCAGTATTTT. Translating gives CASSFLRQGSTDTQYF.

CDR3 coding DNA: TGTGCCAGCACCCAAGGGCAATACTCTGGGGCCAACGTCCTGACTTTC. Amino acids: CASTQGQYSGANVLTF. The chain recombines TRBV12-3 or TRBV12-4 with TRBJ2-6; D is uncertain. This CDR3 has 16 amino acids. V was shortened by 7 bases and J by 0 bases, with 13 bases between the two germline ends.

The rearrangement links TRBV7-8 to TRBJ2-3; a possible D gene is TRBD2 (6 bases). Germline-derived CDR1 and CDR2 are SGHVS and FQNEAQ. The length of the CDR3 is 17 residues. Between the trimmed V and J ends, which lost 5 bases and 2 bases, there was a span of 20 bases. The CDR3 loop reads CASSPKEGGTYTDTQYF. CDR3 DNA: TGTGCCAGCAGCCCGAAGGAGGGCGGAACGTACACAGATACGCAGTATTTT.

The rearrangement links TRBV15 to TRBJ2-3; TRBD1 agrees at 10 bases. The CDR3 runs to 15 residues. Germline CDR1 LNHNV, CDR2 YYDKDF (reference sequence). V lost 5 bases, J lost 5 bases, and 7 bases stayed unmatched. CDR3 nucleotide sequence: TGTGCCACCAGCTCGGGACAGGGGAGTGGAGATACGCAGTATTTT. It is translated as CATSSGQGSGDTQYF.

This clonotype was detected only a few times. The rearrangement links TRBV19 to TRBJ1-5; D ambiguous. Trimming shortened V by 5 bases and J by 7 bases, and 12 bases separated the two germline ends. This CDR3 is 13 amino acids long. The germline V gene has CDR1 LNHDA and CDR2 SQIVND (reference sequence). The CDR3 is CASSDVAGQPQHF. CDR3 in DNA: TGTGCCAGTAGTGATGTCGCGGGGCAGCCCCAGCATTTT.

The chain uses TRBV5-6 and TRBJ2-3; 7 nucleotides line up with TRBD1. The trim removed 0 bases at V and 2 bases at J, leaving 12 bases unmatched. The CDR3 length is 18 residues. Germline values: CDR1 SGHDT, CDR2 YYEEEE. The CDR3 protein is CASSLDRPGGRDTDTQYF. CDR3 DNA: TGTGCCAGCAGCTTGGACAGGCCAGGGGGAAGGGACACAGATACGCAGTATTTT.

CDR3 in DNA: TGCGCCAGCAGCCAAGTATATTCTGAGCAGTTCTTC. Protein product: CASSQVYSEQFF. This rearrangement joins TRBV4-3 to TRBJ2-1; D uncertain. The germline V gene encodes CDR1 LGHNA and CDR2 YSLEER. The ends were cut back, 1 base at V and 9 bases at J, with 7 bases in the middle. The CDR3 covers 12 residues.

This clonotype has more than one count but fewer than ten. The chain employs TRBV5-1 and TRBJ1-5; perhaps TRBD1 as D (5 bases). From germline, CDR1 is SGHRS and CDR2 YFSETQ. The CDR3 loop spans 13 amino acids. Trimming stripped 0 bases from V and 9 bases from J, with 10 bases between. The CDR3 loop is CASSLGRGRPQHF. The CDR3 DNA is TGCGCCAGCAGCTTGGGACGGGGGAGGCCCCAGCATTTT.